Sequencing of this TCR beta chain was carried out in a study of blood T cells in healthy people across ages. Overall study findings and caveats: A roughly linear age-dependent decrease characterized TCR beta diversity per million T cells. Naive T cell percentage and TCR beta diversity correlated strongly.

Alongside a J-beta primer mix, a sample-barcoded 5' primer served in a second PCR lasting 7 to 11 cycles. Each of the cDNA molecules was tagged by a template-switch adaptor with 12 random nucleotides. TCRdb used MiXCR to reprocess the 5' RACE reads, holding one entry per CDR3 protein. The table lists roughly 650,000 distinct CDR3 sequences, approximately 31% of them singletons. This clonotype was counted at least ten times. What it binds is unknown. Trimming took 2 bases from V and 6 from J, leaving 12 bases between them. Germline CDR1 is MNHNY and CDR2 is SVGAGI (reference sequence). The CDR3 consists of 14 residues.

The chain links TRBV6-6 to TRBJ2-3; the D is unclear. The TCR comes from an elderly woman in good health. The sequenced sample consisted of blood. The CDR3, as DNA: TGTGCCAGCAGTTACGGGCAAGGGTCCGATACGCAGTATTTT. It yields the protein CASSYGQGSDTQYF.